A selection of T cell receptor beta chains follows, all from one sample in a study of cytomegalovirus exposure and HLA in healthy donors. TCRdb keeps only in-frame clones here, not all; method: immunoSEQ multiplex PCR. The table includes roughly 100,000 clones, roughly 70% detected once. Sequences were obtained from PBMCs. The receptor source for this set is a male donor in good health and CMV-seropositive. CDR3s include the opening cysteine and the closing phenylalanine or tryptophan. D genes are given only for firm matches. Size values are once, few and many counts, or a class for expanded clones, and some rows have none.

size	V	D	J	DNA	CDR3
NA	TRBV5-6	TRBD1	TRBJ2-6	TGTGCCAGCAGTCGGGACAGAGAATCTGGGGCCAACGTCCTGACTTTC	CASSRDRESGANVLTF
NA	TRBV7-3	TRBD2	TRBJ2-1	TGTGCCAGCAGCCCGGGACTAGTAGGTGAGCAGTTCTTC	CASSPGLVGEQFF
NA	TRBV6-5	TRBD1	TRBJ1-1	TGTGCCAGCAGAAAAACAGGGGAAGTAACTGAAGCTTTCTTT	CASRKTGEVTEAFF
NA	TRBV13	TRBD1	TRBJ2-7	TGTGCCAGCAGCAGACAGGGTTACTCCTACGAGCAGTACTTC	CASSRQGYSYEQYF
NA	TRBV5-1	TRBD2	TRBJ2-1	TGCGCCAGCAGCTTGACCGGGACTACCTACAATGAGCAGTTCTTC	CASSLTGTTYNEQFF
NA	TRBV18	NA	TRBJ2-6	TGTGCCAGCTCACGGGATGAGGTGGAGGGTAGGGGCACTGGGGCCAACGTCCTGACTTTC	CASSRDEVEGRGTGANVLTF
NA	TRBV27	NA	TRBJ2-5	TGTGCCAGCAGTACGGACACCCAAGAGACCCAGTACTTC	CASSTDTQETQYF
once	TRBV6-6	TRBD1	TRBJ1-2	TGTGCCAGCAGTCCGGGGACAGGTCGCTATGGCTACACCTTC	CASSPGTGRYGYTF
NA	TRBV19	NA	TRBJ1-2	TGTGCCAGTAACAGGGCCGCCACCGGTGGCTACACCTTC	CASNRAATGGYTF
NA	TRBV19	TRBD2	TRBJ2-7	TGTGCCAGTAGTCCATTAGCGGGGGCGGGCAACAATCCCTACGAGCAGTACTTC	CASSPLAGAGNNPYEQYF
NA	TRBV29-1	NA	TRBJ1-2	TGCAGCGTTGTCCGGGGAATTGGGTATGGCTACACCTTC	CSVVRGIGYGYTF
NA	TRBV5-1	TRBD1	TRBJ1-2	TGCGCCAGCAGCGGGACAGGGGCTGGCCTGGACTATGGCTACACCTTC	CASSGTGAGLDYGYTF
once	TRBV9	NA	TRBJ2-5	TGTGCCAGCAGCGTAGGCACAGAAGAGACCCAGTACTTC	CASSVGTEETQYF
NA	TRBV11-3	NA	TRBJ2-1	TGTGCCAGCAGCTTAGTGGAAGGGGTCGAGCAGTTCTTC	CASSLVEGVEQFF
NA	TRBV6-6	NA	TRBJ1-1	TGTGCCACCAACCCGAGGGAGCGGGGCCCTGAAGCTTTCTTT	CATNPRERGPEAFF
few	TRBV25-1	NA	TRBJ2-1	TGTGCCAGCCGTTTGTCCTACAATGAGCAGTTCTTC	CASRLSYNEQFF
NA	TRBV28	NA	TRBJ1-1	TGTGCCAGCAGTTTAACCAGGGCGTCGTTGAACACTGAAGCTTTCTTT	CASSLTRASLNTEAFF
NA	TRBV7-7	NA	TRBJ2-1	TGTGCTAGCAGCGGCTCCTTAGCAGCGGTCCCTGAGCAGTTCTTC	CASSGSLAAVPEQFF
NA	TRBV10-3	TRBD1	TRBJ1-6	TGTGCCATCAGTGAGTCAGGACAGGTGGGCTATAATTCACCCCTCAACTTT	CAISESGQVGYNSPLNF
NA	TRBV29-1	NA	TRBJ1-3	TGCAGCGTTTCGGCTCACGGACTGGGAAACACCATATATTTT	CSVSAHGLGNTIYF
NA	TRBV7-6	TRBD1	TRBJ2-2	TGTGCCAGCAGCTCACTGACAGGGCCCACCGGGGAGCTGTTTTTT	CASSSLTGPTGELFF
NA	TRBV14	TRBD1	TRBJ1-2	TGTGCCAGCAGCCAACGTCCCGGGACAGGGAATGGCTACACCTTC	CASSQRPGTGNGYTF
NA	TRBV5-1	NA	TRBJ2-7	TGCGCCAGCAGCTTGGAATCTGCCTACGAGCAGTACTTC	CASSLESAYEQYF
NA	TRBV7-9	NA	TRBJ2-5	TGTGCCAGCAGCTCAACACCTACCCAGTACTTC	CASSSTPTQYF
NA	TRBV7-8	NA	TRBJ1-1	TGTGCCAGCAGCCTGCTCGGGGGGGGAGCTTTCTTT	CASSLLGGGAFF
NA	TRBV9	NA	TRBJ2-3	TGTGCCAGCAGCGTTCCACCGGACTTATCCTGGACAGATACGCAGTATTTT	CASSVPPDLSWTDTQYF
NA	TRBV4-3	TRBD2	TRBJ2-3	TGCGCCAGCAGCCAAGAGACTAGCGGGAGCACAGATACGCAGTATTTT	CASSQETSGSTDTQYF
once	TRBV7-3	NA	TRBJ2-3	TGTGCCAGCAGCCTCAACAGGGCAGATACGCAGTATTTT	CASSLNRADTQYF
few	TRBV2	TRBD2	TRBJ2-3	TGTGCCAGCAGTCGGACTAGCGGAAGCACAGATACGCAGTATTTT	CASSRTSGSTDTQYF
NA	TRBV30	NA	TRBJ2-7	TGTGCCTGGAACCGGGACTCACAAAGCGCCGAGCAGTACTTC	CAWNRDSQSAEQYF
NA	TRBV7-9	TRBD1	TRBJ1-2	TGTGCCAGCAGCAACCAGGACAGGGTGGTCACCTTC	CASSNQDRVVTF
NA	TRBV29-1	TRBD1	TRBJ2-5	TGCAGCGTTGAAGGGGGGCCCGGACAGGGGACGAAGACCCAGTACTTC	CSVEGGPGQGTKTQYF
NA	TRBV7-9	NA	TRBJ1-5	TGTGCCAGCAGCCCAGGGTTTTCTCAGCCCCAGCATTTT	CASSPGFSQPQHF
NA	TRBV4-3	TRBD2	TRBJ2-7	TGCGCCAGCAGCCAAGATTACCTAGCGGGAGACGGGGAGCAGTACTTC	CASSQDYLAGDGEQYF
NA	TRBV30	NA	TRBJ2-1	TGTGCCTGGAGTCTGGGGGGTAGGGGGCAGTTCTTC	CAWSLGGRGQFF
NA	TRBV19	NA	TRBJ1-2	TGTGCCAGTAGTGTCTCAACAGGGCAGGGCGGCTACACCTTC	CASSVSTGQGGYTF
once	TRBV5-1	TRBD2	TRBJ2-1	TGCGCCAGCAGCTTGCAGGGACTAGCGGGAGGAAATGAGCAGTTCTTC	CASSLQGLAGGNEQFF
NA	TRBV5-1	NA	TRBJ1-1	TGCGCCAGCAGCTTGGCCGGGGGAAGCCGGGCTTTCTTT	CASSLAGGSRAFF
NA	TRBV7-9	NA	TRBJ2-3	TGTGCCAGCAGACCCAGGGAACTCACAGATACGCAGTATTTT	CASRPRELTDTQYF
NA	TRBV7-3	NA	TRBJ2-3	TGTGCCAGCAGCCCAGGGGGGTGGAGCACAGATACGCAGTATTTT	CASSPGGWSTDTQYF
NA	TRBV2	NA	TRBJ2-4	TGTGCCACTAGGGACACAGTCATTCAGTACTTC	CATRDTVIQYF
NA	TRBV5-1	NA	TRBJ2-3	TGCGCCAGCAGCTTAGGCGGGGCCAGCACAGATACGCAGTATTTT	CASSLGGASTDTQYF
NA	TRBV6-5	NA	TRBJ1-5	TGTGCCAGCAGCCTTTTGGGGCGCCAGGAGCCCCAGCATTTT	CASSLLGRQEPQHF
NA	TRBV7-9	NA	TRBJ1-3	TGTGCCAGCAGCCAAATAAGGGGAACCGCAGACCTGACCGCGGACACCATATATTTT	CASSQIRGTADLTADTIYF
NA	TRBV27	NA	TRBJ2-7	TGTGCCAGCAGCCTACAGGGACCCTACGAGCAGTACTTC	CASSLQGPYEQYF
NA	TRBV18	NA	TRBJ1-1	TGTGCCAGCTCAGACTACAGGGATGGAGTTGAAGCTTTCTTT	CASSDYRDGVEAFF
NA	TRBV2	NA	TRBJ2-3	TGTGCCAGCCGATTGGGCGGGGGCACAGATACGCAGTATTTT	CASRLGGGTDTQYF
once	TRBV5-6	TRBD2	TRBJ2-7	TGTGCCAGCAGCTTGGAGGATTACGGGGGGGCGGACGAGCAGTACTTC	CASSLEDYGGADEQYF
NA	TRBV4-3	TRBD2	TRBJ2-7	TGCGCCAGCAGCCATCTGGGGACTAGCGGGGGAACTTACTCCTACGAGCAGTACTTC	CASSHLGTSGGTYSYEQYF
NA	TRBV7-9	TRBD1	TRBJ2-7	TGTGCCAGCACCAGAATCGGACAGGGGGCTGACGAGCAGTACTTC	CASTRIGQGADEQYF
NA	TRBV4-3	TRBD1	TRBJ1-4	TGCGCCAGCAGCCAGGGGGTGACAGGGGGACAGGGGGGAAAACTGTTTTTT	CASSQGVTGGQGGKLFF
NA	TRBV9	NA	TRBJ2-7	TGTGCCAGCAGCGTAGCCCAGGGGAGCTCCTACGAGCAGTACTTC	CASSVAQGSSYEQYF
NA	TRBV28	NA	TRBJ1-1	TGTGCCAGCAGTTTTTCACAGGGTCCCCGTGAAGCTTTCTTT	CASSFSQGPREAFF
NA	TRBV5-1	NA	TRBJ1-4	TGCGCCAGCAGCTTGGATAGGGCCGCGGGAAAACTGTTTTTT	CASSLDRAAGKLFF
NA	TRBV11-1	TRBD1	TRBJ1-1	TGTGCCAGCAGCTCGGACAGGGGGTTGAGGAACACTGAAGCTTTCTTT	CASSSDRGLRNTEAFF